These 30 T cell receptor beta chains came from one sample sequenced in a study of blood T cells in healthy people across ages. Primers used in a second PCR of roughly 6 to 12 cycles were a sample-barcoded 5' primer and a J-beta primer mix. A single record per CDR3 protein comes from TCRdb applying MiXCR to the 5' RACE reads. The sample yields about a million distinct CDR3 sequences, around two fifths seen once. The specimen sequenced was blood. The source is a man aged 18 to 29 in good health.

This clonotype was observed a few times. This chain joins TRBV20-1 and TRBJ1-2; unclear D gene. This CDR3 contains 13 residues. Trimming pared 0 bases from V and 4 bases from J, leaving 9 bases between. CDR1 is DFQATT and CDR2 is SNEGSKA in the germline V gene (reference sequence). The CDR3 loop is CSARDDTFYGYTF. The CDR3 DNA sequence: TGCAGTGCTAGAGATGACACCTTCTATGGCTACACCTTC.

There are many counts of this clonotype. V and J are TRBV29-1 and TRBJ2-1, with D possibly TRBD2 on 6 matching bases. Between the trimmed V and J ends, which lost 0 bases and 7 bases, there was a span of 16 bases. The germline V gene encodes CDR1 SQVTM and CDR2 ANQGSEA. The CDR3 loop spans 15 amino acids. Here the CDR3 DNA reads TGCAGCGTTGAAGAGGATAGCGGCGGTAGTAATGAGCAGTTCTTC. It yields the protein CSVEEDSGGSNEQFF.

The chain combines TRBV7-6 with TRBJ1-4; D not certain. Germline values: CDR1 SGHVS, CDR2 FNYEAQ. The length of the CDR3 is 13 residues. Trimming took 1 base from V and 7 from J, leaving 7 bases between them. The CDR3: CASSLGTSEKLFF. The DNA of the CDR3 is TGTGCCAGCAGCTTAGGCACATCTGAAAAACTGTTTTTT.

The rearrangement links TRBV14 to TRBJ1-4; TRBD1 matches at 10 bases. V shed 5 bases, J shed 7 bases, and the junction held 4 bases outside the gene matches. The CDR3 consists of 14 residues. Germline V gene data show CDR1 as SGHDN and CDR2 as FVKESK. The CDR3 nucleotides read TGTGCCAGCAGCAAGGGACAGGGGATTGAAAAACTGTTTTTT. The encoded protein is CASSKGQGIEKLFF.

CDR3 sequence: CASSQEPGREKLFF. The CDR3 DNA follows: TGTGCCAGCAGCCAAGAACCTGGTCGGGAAAAACTGTTTTTT. The chain has TRBV4-2 and TRBJ1-4, with D unclear. The CDR3 runs to 14 residues. The V gene's germline CDR1 is LGHNA and CDR2 YNFKEQ. Trimming cost V 0 bases and J 8 bases, with 10 bases left between them.

This clonotype has just a few counts. This chain joins TRBV7-2 and TRBJ2-1; TRBD1 matches at 8 bases. Germline trimming cut 5 bases from V and 8 bases from J; bases unmatched to any gene: 14. Germline CDR1 and CDR2: SGHTA and FQGNSA. This CDR3 region has 16 residues. CDR3 coding DNA: TGTGCCAGCAGCGCCCGAATGGGACAGGTTATCCATGAGCAGTTCTTC. This sequence encodes CASSARMGQVIHEQFF.

The sample holds many counts of this clonotype. The V call is TRBV4-3, the J call TRBJ2-3; no firm D call. V lost 1 base, J lost 5 bases, and 16 bases lay in between. CDR3 length equals 16 residues. CDR1 and CDR2 (germline): LGHNA, YSLEER. The CDR3 is CASSQVPRVSGDTQYF. The CDR3 bases are TGCGCCAGCAGCCAAGTTCCGCGTGTAAGTGGAGATACGCAGTATTTT.

This clonotype was recorded a few times. The chain links TRBV9 to TRBJ1-4, with D hard to call. The CDR3 sequence is 13 residues long. CDR1 and CDR2 from the germline V gene are SGDLS and YYNGEE. Trimming cost V 0 bases and J 5 bases, with 5 bases left between them. The CDR3 nucleotides are TGTGCCAGCAGCGTAGGACTAAATGAAAAACTGTTTTTT. This encodes CASSVGLNEKLFF. Together with reference TRBV9 and TRBJ1-4, the CDR3 gives the full variable domain: DSGVTQTPKHLITATGQRVTLRCSPRSGDLSVYWYQQSLDQGLQFLIQYYNGEERAKGNILERFSAQQFPDLHSELNLSSLELGDSALYFCASSVGLNEKLFFGSGTQLSVL.

V gene TRBV7-8 combines with J gene TRBJ2-7; no firm D call. Trimming stripped 6 bases from V and 6 bases from J, with 15 bases between. Germline V gene lookup returns CDR1 SGHVS and CDR2 FQNEAQ. The CDR3 extends over 13 amino acids. The CDR3: CASSIGQDTEQYF. The CDR3, as DNA: TGTGCCAGCAGTATTGGGCAAGACACCGAGCAGTACTTC. The full variable domain, completed using reference TRBV7-8 and TRBJ2-7, is GAGVSQSPRYKVAKRGQDVALRCDPISGHVSLFWYQQALGQGPEFLTYFQNEAQLDKSGLPSDRFFAERPEGSVSTLKIQRTQQEDSAVYLCASSIGQDTEQYFGPGTRLTVT.

This chain uses TRBV6-2 or TRBV6-3 with TRBJ2-1, with 9 bases that match TRBD1. The CDR3 loop spans 18 amino acids. Germline V gives CDR1 MNHEY, CDR2 SVGEGT. V shed 4 bases, J shed 6 bases, and the junction held 16 bases outside the gene matches. CDR3 region: CASSFDPRAGTGRNEQFF. CDR3 nucleotides: TGTGCCAGCAGTTTCGACCCCAGGGCCGGGACAGGGCGCAATGAGCAGTTCTTC.

Concerning this clonotype itself: One end of the junction varies from germline; a read error may be responsible. This chain uses TRBV7-6 with TRBJ2-4, with 9 bases lining up with TRBD2. The DNA end is a closer match to TRBJ2-7, so the J assignment may be wrong. Germline CDR1 SGHVS, CDR2 FNYEAQ. CDR3 size: 12 residues. The CDR3 DNA follows: TGCCGCCGAAGCGGGGGGATGAACGAGCAGTACTTC. Translating it yields CRRSGGMNEQYF.

This clonotype was seen more than once but under ten times. The chain joins TRBV11-1 to TRBJ2-1; the match to TRBD2 covers 10 bases. CDR3 length: 12 residues. V shed 1 base, J shed 15 bases, and the junction held 3 bases outside the gene matches. From germline, CDR1 is SGHAT and CDR2 FQDESV (reference sequence). CDR3 sequence reads: CASSLEGLAPFF. The CDR3 DNA sequence: TGTGCCAGCAGCTTAGAGGGACTAGCGCCGTTCTTC. Filled out from reference TRBV11-1 and TRBJ2-1, the complete variable domain reads EAEVAQSPRYKITEKSQAVAFWCDPISGHATLYWYRQILGQGPELLVQFQDESVVDDSQLPKDRFSAERLKGVDSTLKIQPAELGDSAMYLCASSLEGLAPFFGPGTRLTVL.

The chain uses TRBV12-3 or TRBV12-4 and TRBJ2-2, with a tentative D call TRBD1 (6 bases). This CDR3 is 14 amino acids long. Trimming shortened V by 2 bases and J by 7 bases, and 11 bases separated the two germline ends. DNA for the CDR3: TGTGCCAGCAGTTTAAGGACAGTTGGCGGGGAGCTGTTTTTT. Its translation is CASSLRTVGGELFF.

The rearrangement joins TRBV7-2 to TRBJ1-6; D possibly corresponds to TRBD1 (6 bases). The CDR3 consists of 14 residues. Germline CDR1 SGHTA, CDR2 FQGNSA. Trimming pared 4 bases from V and 7 bases from J, leaving 11 bases between. CDR3 nucleotide sequence: TGTGCCAGCAGCTCTCCAGGGGAAAATTCACCCCTCCACTTT. This gives the protein CASSSPGENSPLHF.

The chain uses TRBV12-3 or TRBV12-4 and TRBJ2-7, with 7 bases identical to TRBD1. This CDR3 region has 13 residues. J lost 2 bases, V lost 8 bases, and 6 bases had no gene match. The CDR3 here is CASRQGSTYEQYF. CDR3 DNA sequence: TGTGCCAGCCGACAGGGATCCACCTACGAGCAGTACTTC.

The table lists this clonotype with a few counts. The rearrangement joins TRBV24-1 to TRBJ2-1, with 8 positions matching TRBD2. Germline V gene lookup returns CDR1 KGHDR and CDR2 SFDVKD. This CDR3 region has 18 residues. The V and J ends lost 2 bases and 3 bases, in that order; junction bases with no gene match: 11. The CDR3 sequence: CATSDSSGAGDFYNEQFF. CDR3 DNA: TGTGCCACCAGTGATTCAAGTGGAGCGGGGGATTTCTACAATGAGCAGTTCTTC.

The V gene is TRBV6-6, the J gene TRBJ1-2, with TRBD1 identical over 7 bases. The CDR3 contains 15 residues. Germline CDR1 reads MNHNY; CDR2 reads SVGAGI (reference sequence). J lost 8 bases, V lost 4 bases, and 13 bases had no gene match. The CDR3 sequence is CASSFDRAFPPGYTF. CDR3 nucleotides: TGTGCCAGCAGTTTCGACAGGGCGTTTCCTCCCGGCTACACCTTC.

The chain employs TRBV7-3 and TRBJ2-3; no reliable D call. The CDR3 is 13 amino acids. Trimming removed 5 bases at V and 11 bases at J, with 17 bases between. Germline V lookup: CDR1 SGHTA, CDR2 FQGTGA. CDR3 DNA sequence: TGTGCCAGCAGCCCGGGCCAAGATAATGTGCAGTATTTT. Translating it yields CASSPGQDNVQYF.

This clonotype appeared a few times. The chain uses TRBV7-2 and TRBJ2-1, with TRBD2 matching over 14 bases. This CDR3 region has 16 residues. V lost 3 bases to trimming and J lost 5 bases; unmatched junction nucleotides: 3. The germline gives CDR1 SGHTA, CDR2 FQGNSA. The CDR3 sequence is CASSFLGLAGDNEQFF. In nucleotides, the CDR3 is TGTGCCAGCAGCTTCCTGGGACTAGCGGGGGACAATGAGCAGTTCTTC.

The chain combines TRBV7-2 with TRBJ2-3; no reliable D call. The germline CDR1 and CDR2 sequences are SGHTA and FQGNSA. V was trimmed by 1 base and J by 1 base, leaving 15 bases between them. This CDR3 has 17 residues. The CDR3: CASSLGGPRSGTDTQYF. The CDR3 region has the DNA TGTGCCAGCAGCTTAGGTGGGCCGCGTTCGGGCACAGATACGCAGTATTTT.

The chain uses TRBV20-1 and TRBJ2-3; D gene uncertain. Trimming removed 6 bases at V and 1 base at J, with 17 bases between. This CDR3 has 15 residues. The germline gives CDR1 DFQATT, CDR2 SNEGSKA (reference sequence). The CDR3 region is CSAELPTIRTDTQYF. Here the CDR3 DNA reads TGCAGTGCGGAATTACCTACTATTCGCACAGATACGCAGTATTTT.

The chain employs TRBV29-1 and TRBJ1-5, with D perhaps matching TRBD1 (5 bases). This CDR3 is built from 12 residues. CDR1 is SQVTM, CDR2 ANQGSEA, per germline. Trimming shortened V by 7 bases and J by 6 bases, and 13 bases separated the two germline ends. CDR3 bases: TGCAGCGCCCAGGACGGGACTCAGCCCCAGCATTTT. Its protein product is CSAQDGTQPQHF.

This chain uses TRBV2 with TRBJ1-4, with 9 positions matching TRBD1. The germline V gene encodes CDR1 SNHLY and CDR2 FYNNEI. Trimming at V came to 6 bases and at J to 0 bases, leaving 11 bases not matched to a gene. This CDR3 is 18 amino acids long. The CDR3 spells CASSPGTGRTPTNEKLFF. The CDR3 DNA sequence: TGTGCCAGCAGCCCTGGGACAGGGAGGACCCCAACTAATGAAAAACTGTTTTTT.

This clonotype was picked up a small number of times. The chain combines TRBV20-1 with TRBJ2-1; TRBD2 matches 8 bases. The ends lost 5 bases at V and 8 bases at J; junction bases unmatched: 8. CDR3 size: 13 residues. Germline V gene sequence: CDR1 DFQATT, CDR2 SNEGSKA (reference sequence). The CDR3 here is CSAAASGGHEQFF. As DNA, the CDR3 is TGCAGTGCTGCCGCGTCGGGGGGGCATGAGCAGTTCTTC.

There are a few counts of this clonotype. This chain uses TRBV12-3 or TRBV12-4 with TRBJ1-2, with D perhaps TRBD1 (6 bases). V dropped 6 bases and J dropped 4 bases, with 15 bases sitting between them. The CDR3 totals 14 residues. CDR3: CASRPGDPIYGYTF. CDR3 sequence (DNA): TGTGCCAGCAGACCAGGGGATCCCATCTATGGCTACACCTTC.

The chain employs TRBV20-1 and TRBJ2-1, with 8 bases matching TRBD1. V lost 5 bases to trimming and J lost 7 bases; unmatched junction nucleotides: 7. The CDR3 spans 13 residues. Germline V CDR1 and CDR2: DFQATT, SNEGSKA (reference sequence). CDR3 amino acids: CSASDRDLNEQFF. The DNA of the CDR3 is TGCAGTGCTTCGGACAGGGACTTAAATGAGCAGTTCTTC.

The chain employs TRBV4-1 and TRBJ2-3; D is unclear. Germline V gene lookup returns CDR1 MGHRA and CDR2 YSYEKL. The CDR3 contains 17 residues. V was clipped by 1 base and J by 5 bases, with 19 bases between them. For the CDR3, the DNA is TGCGCCAGCAGCCAAGTCCCGGCGGTGGCAAGTAGAGATACGCAGTATTTT. Its protein is CASSQVPAVASRDTQYF.

The V and J genes are TRBV27 and TRBJ1-5; D may be TRBD1 (6 bases). Germline CDR1 is MNHEY and CDR2 is SMNVEV (reference sequence). The CDR3 extends over 14 amino acids. V lost 5 bases to trimming and J lost 6 bases, with 14 bases between them. The chain's CDR3 is CASSKTRGGQPQHF. The CDR3 bases are TGTGCCAGCAGTAAGACTAGGGGGGGTCAGCCCCAGCATTTT.

This chain uses TRBV12-3 or TRBV12-4 with TRBJ2-3; D gene uncertain. V lost 7 bases and J lost 3, with 17 bases in between. The CDR3 has 15 amino acids. The CDR3 DNA is TGTGCCAGCAAAACCCAACCGGGTAGAACAGATACGCAGTATTTT. It specifies CASKTQPGRTDTQYF.

The chain recombines TRBV12-3 or TRBV12-4 with TRBJ2-5; 7 bases fit TRBD2. This CDR3 region has 14 residues. The trim removed 3 bases at V and 6 bases at J, leaving 7 bases unmatched. The CDR3 DNA follows: TGTGCCAGCAGTTTTGGGGGAGCGGGGCAGACCCAGTACTTC. As protein: CASSFGGAGQTQYF.